This TCR beta chain was captured by sequencing in a study of shared clonotypes between healthy human individuals. Deep was the level at which the assay was run. In the authors' methods: Filtering was not the same, since immunoSEQ gave junction-only sequences without quality scores. Only in-frame clones appear in the TCRdb table, and some are missing; sequencing was by immunoSEQ multiplex PCR. The DNA gave D and trimming, while V, J and clone size come from that table. The sample lists 2 million to 2.5 million clones, approximately 95% occurring once. Germline lookup yields CDR1 KGHSH and CDR2 LQKENI. Deletions cut 6 bases from V and 0 bases from J, with 6 bases between. This CDR3 spans 13 amino acids. Note on this clone: Other nucleotide sequences from this sample produce the same CDR3.

This chain uses TRBV18 with TRBJ1-5; no definite D call. The TCR was taken from a man aged 18 to 30 in good health. Some clones in this sample may be carry-over from other donors' samples. The specimen was naive CD4+ T cells from PBMCs. The subset here: CD45RA+ positively selected. CDR3 sequence (DNA): TGTGCCAGCTCCCCGGATAGCAATCAGCCCCAGCATTTT. Its protein is CASSPDSNQPQHF. Complete variable domain (other parts from reference TRBV18 and TRBJ1-5): NAGVMQNPRHLVRRRGQEARLRCSPMKGHSHVYWYRQLPEEGLKFMVYLQKENIIDESGMPKERFSAEFPKEGPSILRIQQVVRGDSAAYFCASSPDSNQPQHFGDGTRLSIL.